Presented here are 28 T cell receptor beta chains from one specimen sequenced in a study of technical replicates of blood from a handful of donors. Data came from immunoSEQ multiplex PCR; TCRdb stores just in-frame clones and leaves some out. Seen here are some 80,000 clones, roughly nine tenths observed once, and the top ten hold 0.25% to 0.35%. The sample taken for sequencing was T cells isolated from PBMCs. These receptors originate from a human donor in good health.

This chain links TRBV28 with TRBJ1-2, with 8 bases aligning to TRBD1. After removal of 5 bases from V and 7 bases from J, the junction contained 9 bases not matched to a gene. The CDR3 has 14 residues. Germline V CDR1 and CDR2: MDHEN, SYDVKM. The CDR3 sequence is CASSVTGGTFGYTF. Here the CDR3 DNA reads TGTGCCAGCAGTGTAACAGGGGGGACGTTTGGCTACACCTTC.

This rearrangement joins TRBV6-5 to TRBJ2-7; TRBD2 agrees at 12 bases. Trimming removed 5 bases from V and 2 bases from J; junction bases left unmatched: 4. The germline CDR1 and CDR2 sequences are MNHEY and SVGAGI. The CDR3 covers 15 residues. CDR3 sequence (DNA): TGTGCCAGCAGTCCTAGCGGGGGGGCCCCCTACGAGCAGTACTTC. This translates into CASSPSGGAPYEQYF.

The chain is built from TRBV28 and TRBJ2-7; no definite D call. In germline, CDR1 is MDHEN, CDR2 SYDVKM. V lost 3 bases and J lost 4, with 4 bases in between. The CDR3 runs to 11 residues. CDR3 in amino acids: CASSFFYEQYF. The DNA for the CDR3 is TGTGCCAGCAGTTTCTTTTACGAGCAGTACTTC.

V usage is TRBV7-9 and J usage is TRBJ1-3; D is uncertain. Germline-derived CDR1 and CDR2 are SEHNR and FQNEAQ (reference sequence). The CDR3 covers 14 residues. The V gene lost 6 bases and the J gene lost 2 bases, with 11 bases spanning the gap. In DNA form, the CDR3 reads TGTGCCAGCAGTGAGGGAGCCGCTGGAAACACCATATATTTT. This encodes CASSEGAAGNTIYF.

The gene calls are TRBV7-9 and TRBJ1-1; D perhaps matches TRBD1 (5 bases). V gave up 7 bases and J gave up 2 bases, with 14 bases separating them. Germline assignment: CDR1 SEHNR and CDR2 FQNEAQ (reference sequence). This CDR3 spans 14 amino acids. The CDR3 here is CASTPGGVNTEAFF. The CDR3, as DNA: TGTGCCAGCACCCCGGGGGGGGTTAACACTGAAGCTTTCTTT. The whole variable domain, filled in from reference TRBV7-9 and TRBJ1-1, reads DTGVSQNPRHKITKRGQNVTFRCDPISEHNRLYWYRQTLGQGPEFLTYFQNEAQLEKSRLLSDRFSAERPKGSFSTLEIQRTEQGDSAMYLCASTPGGVNTEAFFGQGTRLTVV.

The chain joins TRBV4-2 to TRBJ1-1; 7 nucleotides match TRBD1. Germline V gives CDR1 LGHNA, CDR2 YNFKEQ. The CDR3 covers 16 residues. V lost 0 bases, J lost 4 bases, and 8 bases stayed unmatched. The DNA of the CDR3 is TGTGCCAGCAGCCAAGACCGACAGGGATGGGGCACTGAAGCTTTCTTT. Protein product: CASSQDRQGWGTEAFF.

This clone has more than one count but fewer than ten. The V call is TRBV28, the J call TRBJ2-3; 9 bases match TRBD2. The J segment lost 3 bases and the V segment lost 7 bases, leaving 11 bases of the junction unmatched. This CDR3 region has 16 residues. Looked up from germline, CDR1 is MDHEN and CDR2 is SYDVKM. The CDR3 DNA reads as TGTGCCAGCATCGCCGGGACTAGCTTTGGAACAGATACGCAGTATTTT. This gives the protein CASIAGTSFGTDTQYF.

This clone was seen only once. The genes are TRBV14 and TRBJ2-3; 11 bases agree with TRBD2. Looked up from germline, CDR1 is SGHDN and CDR2 is FVKESK. With 1 base clipped from V and 4 bases from J, the junction kept 4 bases outside the gene matches. The CDR3 has 16 amino acids. The CDR3 bases are TGTGCCAGCAGCCAAGCGATACTAGCGGGGGCAGATACGCAGTATTTT. This codes for CASSQAILAGADTQYF.

The rearrangement joins TRBV11-3 to TRBJ2-5; 8 positions match TRBD2. The CDR3 extends over 16 amino acids. Germline-derived CDR1 and CDR2 are SGHNT and YENEEA. V gave up 4 bases and J gave up 3 bases; unmatched junction bases: 10. CDR3 DNA: TGTGCCAGCAGCTCCCGCTCTAGCGGGTTAGAAGAGACCCAGTACTTC. Protein sequence: CASSSRSSGLEETQYF.

In its sample, this clone was seen a few times. CDR3: CAWSLMNTEAFF. CDR3 coding DNA: TGTGCCTGGAGTTTAATGAACACTGAAGCTTTCTTT. The rearrangement uses TRBV30 and TRBJ1-1; D gene ambiguous. The CDR3 is 12 residues long. Germline values: CDR1 GTSNPN, CDR2 SVGIG (reference sequence). The ends were cut back, 2 bases at V and 0 bases at J, with 4 bases in the middle.

The rearrangement joins TRBV11-2 to TRBJ2-7; a weak D match, TRBD2 (5 bases). CDR1 is SGHAT, CDR2 FQNNGV, per germline. This CDR3 has 15 residues. The V gene lost 5 bases and the J gene lost 1 base, with 15 bases spanning the gap. The CDR3: CASSARSGGSYEQYF. In DNA form, the CDR3 reads TGTGCCAGCAGCGCTAGGAGCGGAGGTTCCTACGAGCAGTACTTC.

This rearrangement joins TRBV4-1 to TRBJ2-1; D unclear. The CDR3 consists of 13 residues. The ends were cut back, 4 bases at V and 0 bases at J, with 4 bases in the middle. Germline CDR1 reads MGHRA; CDR2 reads YSYEKL. The CDR3 is CASSLYSYNEQFF. The CDR3 DNA sequence: TGCGCCAGCAGCCTCTACTCCTACAATGAGCAGTTCTTC.

The gene calls are TRBV30 and TRBJ2-7; TRBD1 matches 8 bases. This CDR3 has 16 amino acids. V trimming: 0 bases; J trimming: 2 bases; junction bases outside the gene matches: 9. Germline-derived CDR1 and CDR2 are GTSNPN and SVGIG (reference sequence). DNA of the CDR3: TGTGCCTGGAGTGTACCCCCGGACAGGGTCACCTACGAGCAGTACTTC. This encodes CAWSVPPDRVTYEQYF.

The count of this clone is one. The CDR3 protein is CASSDTGTGGYTF. The CDR3 region has the DNA TGTGCCAGCAGTGACACTGGGACAGGAGGCTACACCTTC. The rearrangement links TRBV6-4 to TRBJ1-2; 8 bases are shared with TRBD1. The CDR3 is made up of 13 amino acids. V was clipped by 2 bases and J by 8 bases; unmatched bases: 4. Germline V lookup: CDR1 MRHNA, CDR2 SNTAGT.

This clone has just one count. The chain carries TRBV19 and TRBJ2-1; the match to TRBD1 covers 7 bases. This CDR3 contains 13 residues. Germline CDR1 is LNHDA and CDR2 is SQIVND (reference sequence). Unmatched junction bases numbered 7, after V lost 6 bases and J lost 8 bases. The CDR3 protein is CASSVAGGDEQFF. CDR3 sequence (DNA): TGTGCCAGTAGCGTAGCAGGGGGAGATGAGCAGTTCTTC.

The rearrangement joins TRBV10-3 to TRBJ2-3; a weak D match, TRBD1 (5 bases). The CDR3 runs 13 residues. V lost 6 bases to trimming and J lost 2 bases, with 9 bases between them. The V gene's germline CDR1 is ENHRY and CDR2 SYGVKD. CDR3 in DNA: TGTGCCATCAGGGAGACAGTCACAGATACGCAGTATTTT. Its translation: CAIRETVTDTQYF.

The chain carries TRBV6-5 and TRBJ2-3; tentatively, D is TRBD2 (5 bases). Trimming pared 4 bases from V and 3 bases from J, leaving 11 bases between. The germline V gene encodes CDR1 MNHEY and CDR2 SVGAGI. The CDR3 extends over 14 amino acids. The CDR3 DNA follows: TGTGCCAGCAGTTGGAGGTTCGGAACAGATACGCAGTATTTT. Translating gives CASSWRFGTDTQYF.

V usage is TRBV4-1 and J usage is TRBJ2-4; D perhaps matches TRBD2 (5 bases). Germline V gene data show CDR1 as MGHRA and CDR2 as YSYEKL. V was pared by 1 base and J by 0 bases, with 10 bases between. There are 16 residues in the CDR3. The CDR3 nucleotides read TGCGCCAGCAGCCAAGGATTGCGGGCAGCCAAAAACATTCAGTACTTC. Residues: CASSQGLRAAKNIQYF.

The chain is built from TRBV9 and TRBJ1-4, with a tentative D call TRBD1 (6 bases). The V and J ends lost 0 bases and 0 bases respectively, with 6 bases between them. CDR3 size: 15 residues. The V gene's germline CDR1 is SGDLS and CDR2 YYNGEE. The CDR3 DNA reads TGTGCCAGCAGCGTAGGACAGGCAACTAATGAAAAACTGTTTTTT. It specifies CASSVGQATNEKLFF.

The rearrangement links TRBV5-1 to TRBJ2-7; 9 bases line up with TRBD1. Germline trimming cut 0 bases from V and 5 bases from J; bases unmatched to any gene: 3. This CDR3 region has 14 residues. Germline V gene sequence: CDR1 SGHRS, CDR2 YFSETQ. DNA for the CDR3: TGCGCCAGCAGCTTGGGGACAGGGGTCGACGAGCAGTACTTC. Its protein product is CASSLGTGVDEQYF.

The chain carries TRBV10-3 and TRBJ1-1; D gene unclear. This CDR3 spans 12 amino acids. V was shortened by 3 bases and J by 4 bases, with 6 bases between the two germline ends. CDR1 is ENHRY, CDR2 SYGVKD, per germline. The DNA of the CDR3 is TGTGCCATCAGTGACCCTAGCACTGAAGCTTTCTTT. Protein sequence: CAISDPSTEAFF.

This chain uses TRBV19 with TRBJ1-1; a possible D gene is TRBD1 (5 bases). The germline CDR1 and CDR2 sequences are LNHDA and SQIVND (reference sequence). V was shortened by 6 bases and J by 3 bases, with 8 bases between the two germline ends. The CDR3 runs 12 residues. The CDR3 nucleotides read TGTGCCAGTAGGGCACAGGACACTGAAGCTTTCTTT. Its translation is CASRAQDTEAFF.

This chain joins TRBV5-1 and TRBJ2-3, with TRBD2 matching 8 bases. The germline CDR1 and CDR2 sequences are SGHRS and YFSETQ. This CDR3 spans 16 amino acids. The V and J ends lost 1 base and 5 bases, in that order; junction bases with no gene match: 9. CDR3 amino acids: CASSLIPAGDLDTQYF. The CDR3 DNA sequence: TGCGCCAGCAGCTTGATCCCAGCGGGAGATTTAGATACGCAGTATTTT.

The rearrangement joins TRBV30 to TRBJ1-1; 8 nucleotides agree with TRBD1. CDR1 and CDR2 (germline): GTSNPN, SVGIG (reference sequence). J lost 0 bases, V lost 2 bases, and 5 bases had no gene match. The length of the CDR3 is 15 residues. The CDR3 region has the DNA TGTGCCTGGAGTACTAGACAGGGGCTGAACACTGAAGCTTTCTTT. Its translation is CAWSTRQGLNTEAFF. Full variable domain (rest looked up from reference TRBV30 and TRBJ1-1): SQTIHQWPATLVQPVGSPLSLECTVEGTSNPNLYWYRQAAGRGLQLLFYSVGIGQISSEVPQNLSASRPQDRQFILSSKKLLLSDSGFYLCAWSTRQGLNTEAFFGQGTRLTVV.

This chain links TRBV7-2 with TRBJ1-4; tentatively, D is TRBD1 (5 bases). The germline V and J ends were trimmed by 7 bases and 6 bases, with 12 bases remaining between them. This CDR3 is built from 13 residues. Germline CDR1 SGHTA, CDR2 FQGNSA. CDR3 residues: CASTLGGDEKLFF. As DNA, the CDR3 is TGTGCCAGCACCTTGGGGGGGGATGAAAAACTGTTTTTT.

V and J are TRBV28 and TRBJ2-3, with 10 nucleotides matching TRBD2. V dropped 6 bases and J dropped 8; count of bases not matched to a gene: 8. The germline CDR1 and CDR2 sequences are MDHEN and SYDVKM. CDR3 size: 14 residues. The CDR3 nucleotides are TGTGCCAGCAGCCGAGGGACTAGCGCGGCTACGCAGTATTTT. Translating gives CASSRGTSAATQYF.

This clone showed up just once. The chain couples TRBV28 to TRBJ1-5; D is ambiguous. CDR3 length equals 17 residues. V was clipped by 3 bases and J by 2 bases, with 17 bases between them. Germline CDR1 reads MDHEN; CDR2 reads SYDVKM. In nucleotides, the CDR3 is TGTGCCAGCAGTTTCGAACGTTGGGGAGAGGGCAATCAGCCCCAGCATTTT. Protein sequence: CASSFERWGEGNQPQHF.

The chain has TRBV28 and TRBJ1-4, with TRBD1 matching over 10 bases. The CDR3 consists of 13 residues. Germline V gene data show CDR1 as MDHEN and CDR2 as SYDVKM. V shed 2 bases and J 11 bases; nucleotides not matched to a gene: 2. This CDR3 reads CASSLGQGGKLFF. The CDR3 DNA sequence: TGTGCCAGCAGTTTAGGACAGGGGGGGAAACTGTTTTTT.